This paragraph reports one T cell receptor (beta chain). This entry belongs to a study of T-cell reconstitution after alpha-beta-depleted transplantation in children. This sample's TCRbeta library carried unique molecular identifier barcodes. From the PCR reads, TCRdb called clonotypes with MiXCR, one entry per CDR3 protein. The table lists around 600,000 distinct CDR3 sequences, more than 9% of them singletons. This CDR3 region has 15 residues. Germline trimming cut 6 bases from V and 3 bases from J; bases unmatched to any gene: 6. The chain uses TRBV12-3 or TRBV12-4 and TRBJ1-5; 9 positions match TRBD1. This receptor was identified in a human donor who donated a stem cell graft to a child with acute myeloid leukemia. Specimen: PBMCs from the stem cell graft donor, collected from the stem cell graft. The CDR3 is CASSRTGGPNQPQHF. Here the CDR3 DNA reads TGTGCCAGCAGCAGAACAGGGGGCCCCAATCAGCCCCAGCATTTT.